This T cell receptor (beta chain) is drawn from a study of blood T cell repertoires in COVID-19. The germline V and J ends were trimmed by 0 bases and 15 bases, with 11 bases remaining between them. The CDR3 runs 11 residues. Germline loops: CDR1 SQVTM, CDR2 ANQGSEA. Categorization into cohorts depended on clinical history that participants reported. Using immunoSEQ multiplex PCR, the repertoire was profiled, and TCRdb retains in-frame clones only, with some absent. The data contain about 160,000 clones, 82% of them singletons. Sample: PBMCs or T cells enriched from blood (not recorded which). The V and J genes are TRBV29-1 and TRBJ1-4, with TRBD1 as a possible D gene (6 bases). The TCR was taken from a man aged 55 to 70 who had recovered from COVID-19. The CDR3 nucleotides read TGCAGCGTTGAAGATCGACAGGAGATGTTTTTT. This sequence encodes CSVEDRQEMFF.